The 9 T cell receptor beta chains given below trace back to one sample, sequenced in a study of blood T cell repertoires in COVID-19. TCRdb keeps only in-frame clones here, not all; method: immunoSEQ multiplex PCR. Of approximately 230,000 clones detected, 70% to 90% appear once; the ten largest clones hold over 1.5%. Sequencing was done on a sample of PBMCs or T cells enriched from blood (not recorded which). These receptors came from a man in his forties who had recovered from COVID-19.

The chain has TRBV7-9 and TRBJ2-5; weak D call: TRBD2 (6 bases). The V end was cut by 4 bases, the J end by 4 bases, with 10 bases between. The CDR3 covers 13 residues. Germline V gives CDR1 SEHNR, CDR2 FQNEAQ (reference sequence). The CDR3, as DNA: TGTGCCAGCAGCTCCCCCGGGGGAGAGACCCAGTACTTC. Amino acid sequence: CASSSPGGETQYF.

This rearrangement joins TRBV4-1 to TRBJ1-6, with TRBD1 matching over 8 bases. Germline loops: CDR1 MGHRA, CDR2 YSYEKL. The CDR3 totals 16 residues. V lost 4 bases to trimming and J lost 9 bases; unmatched junction nucleotides: 11. The CDR3 region has the DNA TGCGCCAGCAGCCCCTTCGCAGGGGGCGCTGGTTCACCCCTCCACTTT. As protein: CASSPFAGGAGSPLHF.

The CDR3 protein is CASRTYSSAPFTGELFF. CDR3 sequence (DNA): TGCGCCAGCAGGACATACTCTAGCGCCCCCTTCACCGGGGAGCTGTTTTTT. The gene calls are TRBV4-1 and TRBJ2-2, with a possible D match to TRBD2 (6 bases). Per the germline V gene, CDR1 is MGHRA and CDR2 is YSYEKL. V was pared by 6 bases and J by 4 bases, with 21 bases between. This CDR3 has 17 amino acids.

J is TRBJ2-7 and V is TRBV4-1, with D hard to call. Germline V CDR1 and CDR2: MGHRA, YSYEKL. V lost 6 bases, J lost 2 bases, and 11 bases lay in between. The CDR3 sequence is 13 residues long. The chain's CDR3 is CASSRTETYEQYF. The CDR3, as DNA: TGCGCCAGCAGTAGAACAGAGACCTACGAGCAGTACTTC.

The chain uses TRBV6-1 and TRBJ2-1, with no clear D. V shed 0 bases and J shed 9 bases, with 9 bases lying between them. Germline CDR1 reads MNHNS; CDR2 reads SASEGT. There are 13 residues in the CDR3. Here the CDR3 DNA reads TGTGCCAGCAGTGAAGCGAGGCCCCCTGAGCAGTTCTTC. This sequence encodes CASSEARPPEQFF.

This chain links TRBV11-3 with TRBJ2-2; 8 bases fit TRBD1. Losses at the gene ends were 5 bases for V and 5 bases for J; bases not matched to a gene: 4. The CDR3 has 14 amino acids. CDR1 SGHNT and CDR2 YENEEA come from the germline V gene. This CDR3 is CASSLRTGTGELFF. The CDR3 region has the DNA TGTGCCAGCAGCCTAAGGACAGGGACCGGGGAGCTGTTTTTT.

The J gene is TRBJ1-2, the V gene TRBV30; D might be TRBD1 (6 bases). This CDR3 spans 13 amino acids. Germline CDR1 is GTSNPN and CDR2 is SVGIG (reference sequence). Trimming shortened V by 3 bases and J by 3 bases, and 11 bases separated the two germline ends. The chain's CDR3 is CAWRPDRDYGYTF. CDR3 DNA: TGTGCCTGGAGACCGGACAGAGACTATGGCTACACCTTC.

V usage is TRBV7-2 and J usage is TRBJ2-2; TRBD1 matches 7 bases. Germline V gene sequence: CDR1 SGHTA, CDR2 FQGNSA. The V gene end was trimmed by 4 bases and the J gene end by 7 bases; junction bases not matched to a gene: 3. The CDR3 contains 13 residues. The CDR3 region has the DNA TGTGCCAGCAGCTCACGACAGGGCGGGGAGCTGTTTTTT. This translates into CASSSRQGGELFF. Full variable domain (remainder filled in from reference TRBV7-2 and TRBJ2-2): GAGVSQSPSNKVTEKGKDVELRCDPISGHTALYWYRQSLGQGLEFLIYFQGNSAPDKSGLPSDRFSAERTGGSVSTLTIQRTQQEDSAVYLCASSSRQGGELFFGEGSRLTVL.

The chain employs TRBV15 and TRBJ1-2; D not certain. Germline loops: CDR1 LNHNV, CDR2 YYDKDF (reference sequence). This CDR3 region has 13 residues. V lost 5 bases and J lost 9, with 16 bases in between. The CDR3 protein is CATSFSRGSRYTF. CDR3 sequence (DNA): TGTGCCACCAGCTTCTCCCGAGGAAGCCGCTACACCTTC.